The T cell receptor (beta chain) under discussion was sequenced for a study of identifying expanded T cells in peripheral blood. Points from the study as a whole: Differentially abundant clones: 0.95 to 1.5 between replicates, about 15 at around 14 days, 19 to 20 at four. Approximately 2-week clone count variance significantly increased as total template count grew.

During the collection period, no donor immune events like infections were recorded. TCRdb's copy holds only in-frame clones and misses some; the assay was immunoSEQ multiplex PCR. The sample consists of 58,000 or so clones, approximately 80% of them appearing once. The V gene's germline CDR1 is SGHTS and CDR2 YDEGEE. The CDR3 totals 15 residues. The V and J ends lost 4 bases and 0 bases respectively, with 13 bases between them. As concerns this clone: What it binds is unknown.

Sequencing was carried out using blood. The chain is built from TRBV5-8 and TRBJ1-1; D gene ambiguous. The receptor comes from a person between 18 and 69 years old in good health. The CDR3 spells CASSAHGPLNTEAFF. Written as DNA, the CDR3 is TGTGCCAGCAGCGCTCATGGGCCTCTGAACACTGAAGCTTTCTTT.